This T cell receptor beta chain was retrieved from a study of STAT5B mutations in CD4+ large granular lymphocyte leukemia. About the study: Among healthy donors, a particular HLA allele went with more CDR3 'QG' motifs. Study results and caveats: 25% of private leukemic clonotypes occurred rarely in other patients' non-leukemic repertoires.

The CDR3 sequence is 12 residues long. The germline gives CDR1 MNHEY, CDR2 SMNVEV (reference sequence). V gave up 3 bases and J gave up 4 bases, with 4 bases separating them. Of note for this clone: Its antigen is undetermined.

TCRdb keeps only in-frame clones here, not all; method: immunoSEQ multiplex PCR. The sample contains roughly 30,000 clones, roughly 72% of which appear only once. The sequence was obtained from a human donor in good health. This sequence joins TRBV27 and TRBJ1-5, with unresolved D. What was sequenced was CD4+ T cells from blood buffy coats. DNA for the CDR3: TGTGCCAGCAGTTTCTTAAATCAGCCCCAGCATTTT. Translated: CASSFLNQPQHF.